The subject of this entry is one T cell receptor (beta chain). Its antigen remains unidentified. It was 5'RACE with constant-segment primers that produced the TCR alpha and TCR beta cDNA libraries, which carried sample barcodes and UMIs. TCRdb processed the 5' RACE reads anew with MiXCR; each CDR3 protein has one entry. This table has over 300,000 distinct CDR3 sequences, 20% to 25% appearing once. This CDR3 has 14 residues. Trimming removed 2 bases at V and 4 bases at J, with 13 bases between. Germline CDR1 reads SGHRS; CDR2 reads YFSETQ. These data belong to a study of T-cell memory formation after mild COVID-19. Study findings and constraints: Certain responding clones were present in pre-infection memory, suggesting participation of cross-reactive memory. Contracting clones, day 15 to 85, had balanced CD4/CD8, and later expanders favored CD4+.

This sequence was found in a man aged 18 to 30 who had mild COVID-19 (a few samples of this study predate the infection). Cell type and time point are not known. Sequencing was performed on PBMCs or a T cell subset sorted from them (not recorded which). The chain has TRBV5-1 and TRBJ2-7; D remains unclear. For the CDR3, the DNA is TGCGCCAGCAGCTTAGGGCCCGTAGAGTACGAGCAGTACTTC. Its translation is CASSLGPVEYEQYF.